The 26 T cell receptor beta chains given below trace back to one sample, sequenced in a study of T cell changes during pregnancy in multiple sclerosis. Clones were sequenced by immunoSEQ multiplex PCR, and TCRdb holds only the in-frame ones, with some missing. The table has 30,000 to 40,000 clones, more than 75% seen once. The source was CD8+ T cells from peripheral blood mononuclear cells, collected in the third trimester of pregnancy. The receptors come from a female donor with multiple sclerosis, enrolled in a pregnancy study.

This chain joins TRBV19 and TRBJ2-5; a weak D match, TRBD1 (5 bases). Germline CDR1 LNHDA, CDR2 SQIVND (reference sequence). V shed 2 bases and J shed 4 bases, with 11 bases lying between them. The CDR3 covers 14 residues. The CDR3: CASSIFPGLETQYF. CDR3 DNA: TGTGCCAGTAGTATATTCCCAGGGCTAGAGACCCAGTACTTC. Using reference TRBV19 and TRBJ2-5 for the parts outside the CDR3, the full variable domain is DGGITQSPKYLFRKEGQNVTLSCEQNLNHDAMYWYRQDPGQGLRLIYYSQIVNDFQKGDIAEGYSVSREKKESFPLTVTSAQKNPTAFYLCASSIFPGLETQYFGPGTRLLVL.

The gene calls are TRBV10-2 and TRBJ1-5; 8 bases map to TRBD1. The CDR3 loop spans 15 amino acids. Trimming cost V 6 bases and J 0 bases; bases outside gene matches: 4. The germline gives CDR1 WSHSY, CDR2 SAAADI. The CDR3 region has the DNA TGCGCCAGCAGGGACAGGGCCTATAGCAATCAGCCCCAGCATTTT. Translation gives CASRDRAYSNQPQHF.

V gene TRBV6-6 combines with J gene TRBJ2-1; 8 nucleotides agree with TRBD1. The CDR3 consists of 15 residues. CDR1 and CDR2 from the germline V gene are MNHNY and SVGAGI (reference sequence). V gave up 1 base and J gave up 5 bases; unmatched junction bases: 4. Written as DNA, the CDR3 is TGTGCCAGCAGTTACTTCGGACAGGGCCACAATGAGCAGTTCTTC. Translating gives CASSYFGQGHNEQFF.

The chain is built from TRBV5-6 and TRBJ1-2, with 8 bases identical to TRBD1. The CDR3 extends over 14 amino acids. The V segment lost 3 bases and the J segment 5 bases; nucleotides outside the gene matches: 6. Germline V gives CDR1 SGHDT, CDR2 YYEEEE. The CDR3 is CASSSGGDYYGYTF. CDR3 nucleotide sequence: TGTGCCAGCAGCTCAGGGGGCGATTATTATGGCTACACCTTC.

The rearrangement links TRBV27 to TRBJ2-2; 7 bases agree with TRBD2. CDR1 and CDR2 (germline): MNHEY, SMNVEV (reference sequence). The CDR3 has 14 amino acids. After removal of 8 bases from V and 6 bases from J, the junction contained 9 bases not matched to a gene. The DNA for the CDR3 is TGTGCCAGCTATAAGCTTGGGGGGGCCGGGGAGCTGTTTTTT. Protein product: CASYKLGGAGELFF.

The rearrangement uses TRBV10-3 and TRBJ2-5, with 11 bases aligning to TRBD2. Losses at the gene ends were 3 bases for V and 1 base for J; bases not matched to a gene: 4. There are 16 residues in the CDR3. CDR1 is ENHRY, CDR2 SYGVKD, per germline. CDR3 nucleotide sequence: TGTGCCATCAGTGATTTACTAGCGGGGGCCCAAGAGACCCAGTACTTC. Protein product: CAISDLLAGAQETQYF.

This clone was recorded once. The chain joins TRBV5-6 to TRBJ2-1; 10 bases map to TRBD2. Germline CDR1 SGHDT, CDR2 YYEEEE. The CDR3 sequence is 16 residues long. V lost 4 bases, J lost 5 bases, and 9 bases stayed unmatched. CDR3 bases: TGTGCCAGCAGCGATCCGGGACTAGCGACTCACAATGAGCAGTTCTTC. Encoded protein: CASSDPGLATHNEQFF.

This clone was counted many times. Here the CDR3 reads CASSFTGGGYGYTF. The CDR3 nucleotides read TGCGCCAGCAGCTTCACAGGGGGGGGCTATGGCTACACCTTC. The J gene is TRBJ1-2, the V gene TRBV5-1; the match to TRBD1 covers 8 bases. The CDR3 extends over 14 amino acids. Germline V CDR1 and CDR2: SGHRS, YFSETQ. V lost 2 bases to trimming and J lost 4 bases; unmatched junction nucleotides: 4.

V is TRBV28 and J is TRBJ1-2; D is perhaps TRBD1 (5 bases). Trimming cost V 3 bases and J 6 bases, with 20 bases left between them. Germline CDR1 is MDHEN and CDR2 is SYDVKM. This CDR3 is 16 amino acids long. CDR3 region: CASSLGPGLVGNGYTF. The CDR3 DNA follows: TGTGCCAGCAGTTTGGGGCCCGGTTTGGTGGGGAATGGCTACACCTTC.

The chain employs TRBV30 and TRBJ1-6; 9 bases agree with TRBD1. The CDR3 runs to 15 residues. Germline CDR1 GTSNPN, CDR2 SVGIG (reference sequence). Trimming at V came to 0 bases and at J to 7 bases, leaving 4 bases not matched to a gene. CDR3 DNA: TGTGCCTGGAGTGTCGACAGGGGGAAGAATTCACCCCTCCACTTT. Residues: CAWSVDRGKNSPLHF.

The chain joins TRBV27 to TRBJ1-1, with D possibly being TRBD1 (5 bases). Trimming removed 6 bases from V and 4 bases from J, with 21 bases in between. CDR1 and CDR2 from the germline V gene are MNHEY and SMNVEV (reference sequence). This CDR3 region has 16 residues. CDR3 sequence reads: CASSYLVQDPFTEAFF. In DNA form, the CDR3 reads TGTGCCAGCAGCTACCTCGTACAGGACCCGTTCACTGAAGCTTTCTTT.

The rearrangement uses TRBV4-1 and TRBJ2-7; D may be TRBD2 (6 bases). Looked up from germline, CDR1 is MGHRA and CDR2 is YSYEKL. The CDR3 length is 15 residues. Trimming took off 0 bases at V and 1 base at J, with 10 bases between the two ends. CDR3 sequence (DNA): TGCGCCAGCAGCCAAGAAGGAGGGTGGTCCTACGAGCAGTACTTC. Amino acid sequence: CASSQEGGWSYEQYF.

The rearrangement joins TRBV19 to TRBJ1-1, with D possibly being TRBD1 (5 bases). This CDR3 spans 15 amino acids. V dropped 3 bases and J dropped 0 bases, with 11 bases sitting between them. In germline, CDR1 is LNHDA, CDR2 SQIVND (reference sequence). The CDR3 coding sequence is TGTGCCAGTAGTATTAGGGGACTCCTGAACACTGAAGCTTTCTTT. Translated, it gives CASSIRGLLNTEAFF. Full variable domain (outside the CDR3, taken from reference TRBV19 and TRBJ1-1): DGGITQSPKYLFRKEGQNVTLSCEQNLNHDAMYWYRQDPGQGLRLIYYSQIVNDFQKGDIAEGYSVSREKKESFPLTVTSAQKNPTAFYLCASSIRGLLNTEAFFGQGTRLTVV.

The V and J genes are TRBV30 and TRBJ1-2; D is ambiguous. This CDR3 comprises 12 residues. V lost 3 bases and J lost 2, with 7 bases in between. CDR1 is GTSNPN and CDR2 is SVGIG in the germline V gene (reference sequence). The CDR3 spells CAWSLGNYGYTF. The CDR3 DNA follows: TGTGCCTGGAGCCTAGGCAACTATGGCTACACCTTC.

The rearrangement links TRBV5-5 to TRBJ1-1, with 8 bases identical to TRBD1. The germline V gene encodes CDR1 SGHKS and CDR2 YYEKEE (reference sequence). V was clipped by 5 bases and J by 7 bases; unmatched bases: 7. The CDR3 length is 13 residues. For the CDR3, the DNA is TGTGCCAGCAGTACGGGACAGGCCTATGAAGCTTTCTTT. Translating it yields CASSTGQAYEAFF.

The chain has TRBV18 and TRBJ2-1; D perhaps matches TRBD2 (6 bases). The V end lost 6 bases, the J end lost 3 bases, and 12 bases lay between the germline ends. The CDR3 has 14 residues. Germline V gene data show CDR1 as KGHSH and CDR2 as LQKENI. CDR3 sequence (DNA): TGTGCCAGCTCTCCGACTAGTAGCTACAATGAGCAGTTCTTC. Translation: CASSPTSSYNEQFF.

The chain recombines TRBV7-2 with TRBJ1-1, with 7 nucleotides matching TRBD1. This CDR3 is built from 16 residues. Germline-derived CDR1 and CDR2 are SGHTA and FQGNSA. The V gene end was trimmed by 1 base and the J gene end by 7 bases; junction bases not matched to a gene: 12. CDR3 in DNA: TGTGCCAGCAGCTTAGTAGGGGGCAGGGTCAATAGTGAAGCTTTCTTT. Amino acid sequence: CASSLVGGRVNSEAFF.

The V gene is TRBV9, the J gene TRBJ1-1, with a weak D call TRBD1 (6 bases). The V end lost 4 bases, the J end lost 9 bases, and 16 bases lay between the germline ends. Germline V gives CDR1 SGDLS, CDR2 YYNGEE. This CDR3 has 13 residues. The CDR3 region is CASSPNRVGQAFF. CDR3 nucleotide sequence: TGTGCCAGCAGCCCGAACAGGGTGGGCCAAGCTTTCTTT.

CDR3 residues: CASSQTGLSYEQYF. CDR3 nucleotide sequence: TGCGCCAGCAGCCAAACAGGGCTCTCCTACGAGCAGTACTTC. The rearrangement links TRBV4-1 to TRBJ2-7; a weak D match, TRBD1 (6 bases). Between the trimmed V and J ends, which lost 2 bases and 0 bases, there was a span of 8 bases. Germline-derived CDR1 and CDR2 are MGHRA and YSYEKL. The length of the CDR3 is 14 residues.

This sequence joins TRBV4-3 and TRBJ2-3; 7 nucleotides agree with TRBD1. The germline gives CDR1 LGHNA, CDR2 YSLEER. There are 15 residues in the CDR3. The V segment lost 1 base and the J segment 4 bases; nucleotides outside the gene matches: 5. The CDR3 loop reads CASSQGGGVADTQYF. The CDR3 DNA follows: TGCGCCAGCAGCCAAGGAGGGGGCGTTGCAGATACGCAGTATTTT.

The chain uses TRBV14 and TRBJ2-7; no firm D call. The germline V gene encodes CDR1 SGHDN and CDR2 FVKESK. Trimming left V 2 bases short and J 0 bases short, with 8 bases between. The CDR3 totals 14 residues. In nucleotides, the CDR3 is TGTGCCAGCAGCCAATCCCAGCGCTCCTACGAGCAGTACTTC. This translates into CASSQSQRSYEQYF.

The chain employs TRBV4-3 and TRBJ2-1, with a tentative D call TRBD1 (5 bases). The V end lost 3 bases, the J end lost 3 bases, and 9 bases lay between the germline ends. Germline V CDR1 and CDR2: LGHNA, YSLEER. The length of the CDR3 is 14 residues. CDR3 sequence reads: CASSHSQGYNEQFF. The CDR3 DNA follows: TGCGCCAGCAGCCATAGCCAGGGCTACAATGAGCAGTTCTTC.

V is TRBV10-2 and J is TRBJ2-7, with D perhaps matching TRBD1 (6 bases). Trimming stripped 3 bases from V and 4 bases from J, with 19 bases between. The CDR3 contains 16 residues. Looked up from germline, CDR1 is WSHSY and CDR2 is SAAADI. The CDR3 loop reads CASSEVTLQGGYEQYF. As DNA, the CDR3 is TGCGCCAGCAGTGAAGTTACATTACAGGGCGGGTACGAGCAGTACTTC.

The genes are TRBV6-5 and TRBJ2-1; possibly TRBD2 for D (5 bases). Germline V gives CDR1 MNHEY, CDR2 SVGAGI. The CDR3 covers 13 residues. Trimming took 6 bases from V and 6 from J, leaving 12 bases between them. CDR3 sequence: CASRDFPANEQFF. The CDR3 DNA is TGTGCCAGCAGGGACTTCCCCGCCAATGAGCAGTTCTTC.

The chain employs TRBV7-9 and TRBJ1-5, with 7 bases matching TRBD1. Per germline, CDR1 SEHNR and CDR2 FQNEAQ (reference sequence). The CDR3 runs to 14 residues. V gave up 3 bases and J gave up 4 bases; unmatched junction bases: 3. The CDR3 here is CASSLGQPNQPQHF. The CDR3 coding sequence is TGTGCCAGCAGCTTGGGACAGCCGAATCAGCCCCAGCATTTT. Filled out from reference TRBV7-9 and TRBJ1-5, the complete variable domain reads DTGVSQNPRHKITKRGQNVTFRCDPISEHNRLYWYRQTLGQGPEFLTYFQNEAQLEKSRLLSDRFSAERPKGSFSTLEIQRTEQGDSAMYLCASSLGQPNQPQHFGDGTRLSIL.

The V gene is TRBV6-1, the J gene TRBJ1-1, with a weak D call TRBD1 (5 bases). The CDR3 is made up of 15 amino acids. Trimming took off 0 bases at V and 6 bases at J, with 14 bases between the two ends. Germline V CDR1 and CDR2: MNHNS, SASEGT. The CDR3 DNA reads TGTGCCAGCAGTGAAGCTTTTCAGGGCACGGCTGAAGCTTTCTTT. It is translated as CASSEAFQGTAEAFF.